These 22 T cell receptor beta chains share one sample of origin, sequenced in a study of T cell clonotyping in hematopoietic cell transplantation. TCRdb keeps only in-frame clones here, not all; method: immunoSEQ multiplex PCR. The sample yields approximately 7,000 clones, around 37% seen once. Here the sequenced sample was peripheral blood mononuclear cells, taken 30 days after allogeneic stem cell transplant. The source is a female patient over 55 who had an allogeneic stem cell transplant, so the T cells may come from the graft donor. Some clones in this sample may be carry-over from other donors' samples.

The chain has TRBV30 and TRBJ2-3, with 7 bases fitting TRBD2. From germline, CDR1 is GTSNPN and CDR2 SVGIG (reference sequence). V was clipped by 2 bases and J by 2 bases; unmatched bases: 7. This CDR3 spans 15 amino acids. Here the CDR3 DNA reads TGTGCCTGGAGTAGCCTAGCGGACGACACAGATACGCAGTATTTT. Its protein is CAWSSLADDTDTQYF.

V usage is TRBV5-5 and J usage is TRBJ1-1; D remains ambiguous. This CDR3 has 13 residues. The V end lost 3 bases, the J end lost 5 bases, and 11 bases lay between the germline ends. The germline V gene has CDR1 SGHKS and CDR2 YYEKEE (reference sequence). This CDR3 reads CASSYGVSTEAFF. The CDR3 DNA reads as TGTGCCAGCAGCTACGGAGTGTCGACTGAAGCTTTCTTT.

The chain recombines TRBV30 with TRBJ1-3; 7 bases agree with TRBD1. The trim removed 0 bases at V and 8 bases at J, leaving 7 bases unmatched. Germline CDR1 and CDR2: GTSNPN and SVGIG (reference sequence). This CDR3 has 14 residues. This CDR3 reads CAWSVLNRGDTIYF. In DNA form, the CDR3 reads TGTGCCTGGAGTGTACTTAACAGGGGAGACACCATATATTTT.

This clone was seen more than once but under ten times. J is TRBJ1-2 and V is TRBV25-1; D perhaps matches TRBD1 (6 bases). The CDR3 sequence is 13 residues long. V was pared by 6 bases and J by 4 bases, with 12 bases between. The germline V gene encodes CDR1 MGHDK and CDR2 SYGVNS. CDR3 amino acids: CASSVDSSYGYTF. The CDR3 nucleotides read TGTGCCAGCAGCGTGGACAGTAGCTATGGCTACACCTTC.

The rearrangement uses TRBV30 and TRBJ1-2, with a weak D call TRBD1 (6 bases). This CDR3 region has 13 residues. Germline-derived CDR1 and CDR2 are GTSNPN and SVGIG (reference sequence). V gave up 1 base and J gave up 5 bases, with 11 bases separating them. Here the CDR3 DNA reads TGTGCCTGGAGTGCCCGGGGGCAGTATGGCTACACCTTC. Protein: CAWSARGQYGYTF. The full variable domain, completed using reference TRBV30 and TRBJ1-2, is SQTIHQWPATLVQPVGSPLSLECTVEGTSNPNLYWYRQAAGRGLQLLFYSVGIGQISSEVPQNLSASRPQDRQFILSSKKLLLSDSGFYLCAWSARGQYGYTFGSGTRLTVV.

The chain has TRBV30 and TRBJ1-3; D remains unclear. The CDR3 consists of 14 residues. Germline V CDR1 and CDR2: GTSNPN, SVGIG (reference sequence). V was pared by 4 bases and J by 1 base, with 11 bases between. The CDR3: CAWMPHASGNTIYF. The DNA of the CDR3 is TGTGCCTGGATGCCCCACGCTTCTGGAAACACCATATATTTT.

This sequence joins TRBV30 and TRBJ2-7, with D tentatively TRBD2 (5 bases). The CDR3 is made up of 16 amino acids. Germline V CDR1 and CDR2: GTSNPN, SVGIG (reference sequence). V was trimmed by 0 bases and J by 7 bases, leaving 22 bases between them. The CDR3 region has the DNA TGTGCCTGGAGTGTACAATGGTCCGACGGAACGGGGGAGCAGTACTTC. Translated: CAWSVQWSDGTGEQYF. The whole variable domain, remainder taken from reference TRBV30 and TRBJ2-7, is SQTIHQWPATLVQPVGSPLSLECTVEGTSNPNLYWYRQAAGRGLQLLFYSVGIGQISSEVPQNLSASRPQDRQFILSSKKLLLSDSGFYLCAWSVQWSDGTGEQYFGPGTRLTVT.

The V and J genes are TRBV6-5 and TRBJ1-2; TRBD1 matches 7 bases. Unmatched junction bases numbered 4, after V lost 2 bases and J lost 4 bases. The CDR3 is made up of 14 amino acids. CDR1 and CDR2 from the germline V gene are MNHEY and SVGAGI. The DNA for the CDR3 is TGTGCCAGCAGTTACAAAGGGGGCGGCTATGGCTACACCTTC. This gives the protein CASSYKGGGYGYTF.

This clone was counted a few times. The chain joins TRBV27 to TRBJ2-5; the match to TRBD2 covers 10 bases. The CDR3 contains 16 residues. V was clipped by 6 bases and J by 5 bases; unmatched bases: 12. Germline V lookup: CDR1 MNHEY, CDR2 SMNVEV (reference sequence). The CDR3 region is CASSPWGAGGSETQYF. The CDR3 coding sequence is TGTGCCAGCAGCCCTTGGGGAGCGGGAGGGTCGGAGACCCAGTACTTC.

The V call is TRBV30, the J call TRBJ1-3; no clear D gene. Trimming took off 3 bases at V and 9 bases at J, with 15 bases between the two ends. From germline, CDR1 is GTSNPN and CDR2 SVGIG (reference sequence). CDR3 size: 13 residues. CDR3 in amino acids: CAWRSGPYPTIYF. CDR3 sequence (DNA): TGTGCCTGGAGATCTGGGCCCTATCCCACCATATATTTT. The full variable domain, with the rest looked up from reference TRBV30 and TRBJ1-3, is SQTIHQWPATLVQPVGSPLSLECTVEGTSNPNLYWYRQAAGRGLQLLFYSVGIGQISSEVPQNLSASRPQDRQFILSSKKLLLSDSGFYLCAWRSGPYPTIYFGEGSWLTVV.

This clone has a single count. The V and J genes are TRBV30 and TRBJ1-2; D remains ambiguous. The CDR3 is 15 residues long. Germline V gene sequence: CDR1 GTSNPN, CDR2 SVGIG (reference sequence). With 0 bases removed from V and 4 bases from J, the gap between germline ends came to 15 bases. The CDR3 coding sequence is TGTGCCTGGAGTGTCAGTCGGGGAGCTGTCTATGGCTACACCTTC. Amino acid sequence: CAWSVSRGAVYGYTF.

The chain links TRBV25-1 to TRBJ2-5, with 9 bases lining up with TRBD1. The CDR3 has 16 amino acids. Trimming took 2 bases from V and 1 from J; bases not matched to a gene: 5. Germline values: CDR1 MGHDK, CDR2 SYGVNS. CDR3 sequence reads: CASSEISTGGQETQYF. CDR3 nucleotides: TGTGCCAGCAGTGAAATCTCGACAGGGGGCCAAGAGACCCAGTACTTC.

As DNA, the CDR3 is TGCACCAGCAGTCGACCAGCACCCCCTCCTCAGGGTCGGGGTGACACTGAAGCTTTCTTT. Translated, it gives CTSSRPAPPPQGRGDTEAFF. The chain joins TRBV1 to TRBJ1-1. TRBV1 is deemed a pseudogene. This CDR3 region has 20 residues.

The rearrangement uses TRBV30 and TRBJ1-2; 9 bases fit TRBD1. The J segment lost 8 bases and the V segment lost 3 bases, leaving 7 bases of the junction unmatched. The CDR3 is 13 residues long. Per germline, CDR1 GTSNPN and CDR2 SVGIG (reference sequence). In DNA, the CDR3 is TGTGCCTGGAGCATACAGGGGGCGCGGGGCTACACCTTC. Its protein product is CAWSIQGARGYTF.

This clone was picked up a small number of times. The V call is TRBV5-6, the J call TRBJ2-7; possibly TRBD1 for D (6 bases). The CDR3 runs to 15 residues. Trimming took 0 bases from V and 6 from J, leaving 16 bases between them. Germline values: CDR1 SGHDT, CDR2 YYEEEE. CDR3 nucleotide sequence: TGTGCCAGCAGCTTGGGGGGGCGTGAGGTTCCCGAGCAGTACTTC. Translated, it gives CASSLGGREVPEQYF.

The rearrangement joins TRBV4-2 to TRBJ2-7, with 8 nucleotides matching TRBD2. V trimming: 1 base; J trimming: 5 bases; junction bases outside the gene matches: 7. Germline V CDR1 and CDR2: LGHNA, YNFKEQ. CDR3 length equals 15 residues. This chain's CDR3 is CASSQGERETNEQYF. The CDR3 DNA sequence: TGTGCCAGCAGCCAAGGGGAGCGGGAGACTAACGAGCAGTACTTC.

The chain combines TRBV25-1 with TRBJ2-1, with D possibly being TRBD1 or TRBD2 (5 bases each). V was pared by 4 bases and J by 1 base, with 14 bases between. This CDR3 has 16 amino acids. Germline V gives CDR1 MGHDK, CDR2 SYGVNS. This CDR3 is CASSVGDVESYNEQFF. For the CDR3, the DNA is TGTGCCAGCAGTGTCGGGGACGTCGAATCCTACAATGAGCAGTTCTTC.

The CDR3 reads CAWSYTGPLAGYTF. The CDR3 nucleotides are TGTGCCTGGAGTTACACCGGGCCTCTGGCTGGCTACACCTTC. The chain employs TRBV30 and TRBJ1-2; D gene unclear. Germline loops: CDR1 GTSNPN, CDR2 SVGIG (reference sequence). The CDR3 has 14 residues. V lost 2 bases and J 7 bases, leaving 17 bases between the germline ends.

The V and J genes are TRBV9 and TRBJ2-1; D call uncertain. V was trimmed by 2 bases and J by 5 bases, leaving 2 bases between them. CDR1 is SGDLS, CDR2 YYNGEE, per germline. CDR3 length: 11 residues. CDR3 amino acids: CASSVDNEQFF. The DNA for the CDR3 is TGTGCCAGCAGCGTTGACAATGAGCAGTTCTTC.

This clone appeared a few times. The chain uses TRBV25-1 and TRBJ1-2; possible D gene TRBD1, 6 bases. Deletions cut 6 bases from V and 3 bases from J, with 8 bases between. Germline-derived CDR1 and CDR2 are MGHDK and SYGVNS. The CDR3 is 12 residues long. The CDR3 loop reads CASSRGDYGYTF. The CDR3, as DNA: TGTGCCAGCAGCAGGGGAGACTATGGCTACACCTTC.

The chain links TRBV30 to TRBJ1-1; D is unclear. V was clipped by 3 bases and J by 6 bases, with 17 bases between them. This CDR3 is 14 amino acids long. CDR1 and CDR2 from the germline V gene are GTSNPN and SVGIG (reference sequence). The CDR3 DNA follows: TGTGCCTGGAGCTTTTCGACCCACACCTCTGAAGCTTTCTTT. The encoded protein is CAWSFSTHTSEAFF.

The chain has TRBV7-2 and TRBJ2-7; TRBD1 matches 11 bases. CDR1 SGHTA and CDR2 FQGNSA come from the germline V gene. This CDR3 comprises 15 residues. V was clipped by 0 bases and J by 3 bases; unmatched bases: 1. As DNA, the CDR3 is TGTGCCAGCAGCTTAGCCGGGACAGGGGGCTACGAGCAGTACTTC. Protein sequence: CASSLAGTGGYEQYF. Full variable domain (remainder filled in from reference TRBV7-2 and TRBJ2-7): GAGVSQSPSNKVTEKGKDVELRCDPISGHTALYWYRQSLGQGLEFLIYFQGNSAPDKSGLPSDRFSAERTGGSVSTLTIQRTQQEDSAVYLCASSLAGTGGYEQYFGPGTRLTVT.